The text below deals with one TCR beta chain. The data derive from a study of blood T cell repertoires in COVID-19. Across the whole study: The samples span acute and convalescent COVID-19 from the United States, Italy and Spain.

Recovery meant two consecutive negative NP/OP PCR tests, professional clearance, or resolved symptoms. In the original processing: Counts of nucleated cells, estimated from reference gene primer amplification, were obtained. Method: immunoSEQ multiplex PCR; TCRdb's copy keeps in-frame clones and lacks some. The V and J calls and the clone size are those of that table, but D and trimming were determined from the DNA. The sample has 150,000 or so clones; around 80% are singletons. This CDR3 spans 16 amino acids. The ends were cut back, 1 base at V and 0 bases at J, with 11 bases in the middle. Germline V gene data show CDR1 as SGHDT and CDR2 as YYEEEE.

The TCR comes from a man aged 50-60 years who had recovered from COVID-19. The J gene is TRBJ2-1, the V gene TRBV5-6; D possibly corresponds to TRBD2 (5 bases). Sequenced sample: PBMCs or T cells enriched from blood (not recorded which). The CDR3 DNA sequence: TGTGCCAGCAGCTTGAGGAGGCTCAGCTCCTACAATGAGCAGTTCTTC. Translated, it gives CASSLRRLSSYNEQFF.